This T cell receptor (beta chain) was observed in a study of CD8 T cells in ankylosing spondylitis. Findings and limits, study-wide: CD8+ by phenotype, disease-linked clones were relatively rare in peripheral blood.

Of note for this clonotype: Its antigen is as yet unknown.

TCRdb passed the 5' RACE reads through MiXCR, listing each CDR3 protein once. The profile covers a few hundred thousand distinct CDR3 sequences, with more than 15% appearing a single time and under 40% taken by the ten largest. Germline V gene sequence: CDR1 SQVTM, CDR2 ANQGSEA. V was cut by 4 bases and J by 8 bases, with 6 bases left in between. This CDR3 is 10 amino acids long. The origin of this receptor is a male donor with ankylosing spondylitis or in good health (not recorded which). V is TRBV29-1 and J is TRBJ2-1; D gene uncertain. Sequencing input: blood, either unsorted or a sorted T cell fraction (not recorded which). In nucleotides, the CDR3 is TGCAGCGTTGGAGGCTATGAGCAGTTCTTC. As protein: CSVGGYEQFF.